The present entry profiles one T cell receptor beta chain with its context. These data come from a study of blood T cell repertoires in COVID-19. Study as a whole: From T cells, B-cell-depleted T cells, or PBMCs came the material, which was cDNA or gDNA.

In the authors' methods: Nucleated cell counts were estimated from reference gene primer amplification. Some clones are missing from TCRdb's copy, which holds only in-frame ones; the method was immunoSEQ multiplex PCR. V and J calls and clone size follow that table, whereas D and trimming were derived from the DNA. Of just over 200,000 clones listed, 60% to 85% are singletons. V gave up 2 bases and J gave up 7 bases, with 9 bases separating them. This CDR3 has 14 residues. Per germline, CDR1 LGHDT and CDR2 YNNKEL (reference sequence). This TCR came from a woman in her seventies with acute or convalescent COVID-19. V is TRBV3-1 (or the pseudogene TRBV3-2) and J is TRBJ1-6; D remains ambiguous. The material sequenced was peripheral blood. The CDR3 nucleotides are TGTGCCAGCAGCCAATCTAGTTCCAATTCACCCCTCCACTTT. Its translation is CASSQSSSNSPLHF.